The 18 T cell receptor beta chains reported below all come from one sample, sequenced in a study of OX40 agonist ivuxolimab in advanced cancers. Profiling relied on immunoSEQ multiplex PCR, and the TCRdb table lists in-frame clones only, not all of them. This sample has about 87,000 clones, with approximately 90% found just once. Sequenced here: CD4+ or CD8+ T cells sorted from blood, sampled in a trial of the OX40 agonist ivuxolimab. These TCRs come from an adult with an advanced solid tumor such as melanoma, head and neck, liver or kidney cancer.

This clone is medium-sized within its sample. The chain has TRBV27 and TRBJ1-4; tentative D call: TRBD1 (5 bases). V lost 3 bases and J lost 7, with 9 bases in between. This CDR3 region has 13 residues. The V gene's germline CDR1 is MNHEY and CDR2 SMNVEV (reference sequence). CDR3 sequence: CASSFSGFEKLFF. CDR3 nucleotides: TGTGCCAGCAGTTTTTCAGGGTTTGAAAAACTGTTTTTT.

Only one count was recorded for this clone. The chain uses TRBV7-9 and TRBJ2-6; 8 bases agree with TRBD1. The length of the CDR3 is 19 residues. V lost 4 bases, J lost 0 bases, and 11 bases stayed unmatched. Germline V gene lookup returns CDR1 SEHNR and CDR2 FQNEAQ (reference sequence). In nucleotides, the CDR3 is TGTGCCAGCAGCTCAACCGGACAGGGTTTGAGCTCTGGGGCCAACGTCCTGACTTTC. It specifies CASSSTGQGLSSGANVLTF.

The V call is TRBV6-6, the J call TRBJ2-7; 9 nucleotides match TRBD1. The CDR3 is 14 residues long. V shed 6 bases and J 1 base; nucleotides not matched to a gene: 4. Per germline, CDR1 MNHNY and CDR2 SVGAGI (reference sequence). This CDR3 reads CASSNGQGSYEQYF. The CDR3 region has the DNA TGTGCCAGCAGCAACGGACAGGGGTCCTACGAGCAGTACTTC.

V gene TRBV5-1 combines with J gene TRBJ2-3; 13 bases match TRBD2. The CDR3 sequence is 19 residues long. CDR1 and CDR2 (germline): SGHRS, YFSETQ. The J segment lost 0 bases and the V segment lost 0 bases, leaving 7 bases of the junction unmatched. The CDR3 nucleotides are TGCGCCAGCAGCTTGGGGGGACTAGCGGGACCAAAAAGCACAGATACGCAGTATTTT. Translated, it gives CASSLGGLAGPKSTDTQYF.

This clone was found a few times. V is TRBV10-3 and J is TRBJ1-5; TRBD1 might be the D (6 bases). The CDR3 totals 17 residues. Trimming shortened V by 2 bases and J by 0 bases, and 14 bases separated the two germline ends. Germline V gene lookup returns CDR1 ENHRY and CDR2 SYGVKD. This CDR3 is CAISERGGPNSNQPQHF. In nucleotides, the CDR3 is TGTGCCATCAGTGAGCGCGGGGGCCCGAATAGCAATCAGCCCCAGCATTTT.

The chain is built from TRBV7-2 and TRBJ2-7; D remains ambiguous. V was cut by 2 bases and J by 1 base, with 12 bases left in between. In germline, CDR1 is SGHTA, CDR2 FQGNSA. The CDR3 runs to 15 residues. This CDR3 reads CASSLTPPESYEQYF. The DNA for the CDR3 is TGTGCCAGCAGCTTAACCCCCCCAGAATCCTACGAGCAGTACTTC.

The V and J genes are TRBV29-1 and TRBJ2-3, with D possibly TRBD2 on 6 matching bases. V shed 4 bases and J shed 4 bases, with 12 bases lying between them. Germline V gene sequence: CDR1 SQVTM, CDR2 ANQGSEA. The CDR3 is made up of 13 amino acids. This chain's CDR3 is CSVVGGVADTQYF. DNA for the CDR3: TGCAGCGTTGTCGGGGGAGTGGCAGATACGCAGTATTTT.

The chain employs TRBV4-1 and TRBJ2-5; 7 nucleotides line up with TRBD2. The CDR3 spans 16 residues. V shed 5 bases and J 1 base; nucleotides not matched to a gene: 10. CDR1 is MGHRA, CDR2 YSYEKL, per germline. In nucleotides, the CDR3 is TGCGCCAGCAGCGTAGATGGCGGGGGTATCCAAGAGACCCAGTACTTC. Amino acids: CASSVDGGGIQETQYF.

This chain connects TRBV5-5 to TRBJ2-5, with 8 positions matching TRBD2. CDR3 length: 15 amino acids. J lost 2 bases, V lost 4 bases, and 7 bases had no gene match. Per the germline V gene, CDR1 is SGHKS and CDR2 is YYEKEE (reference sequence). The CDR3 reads CASSQPPGGQETQYF. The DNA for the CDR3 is TGTGCCAGCAGCCAACCCCCGGGGGGGCAAGAGACCCAGTACTTC.

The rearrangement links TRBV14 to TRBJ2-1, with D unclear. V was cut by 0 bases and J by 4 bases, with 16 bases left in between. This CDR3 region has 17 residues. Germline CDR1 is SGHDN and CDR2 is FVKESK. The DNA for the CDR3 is TGTGCCAGCAGCCAAGAGAGGCTCGCAAGCCGGTACAATGAGCAGTTCTTC. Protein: CASSQERLASRYNEQFF.

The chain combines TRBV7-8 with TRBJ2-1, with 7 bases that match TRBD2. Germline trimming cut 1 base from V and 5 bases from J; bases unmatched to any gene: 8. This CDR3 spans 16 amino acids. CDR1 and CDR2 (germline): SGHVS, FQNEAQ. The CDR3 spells CASSLVKMGLHNEQFF. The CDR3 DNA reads TGTGCCAGCAGCTTAGTTAAAATGGGACTACACAATGAGCAGTTCTTC.

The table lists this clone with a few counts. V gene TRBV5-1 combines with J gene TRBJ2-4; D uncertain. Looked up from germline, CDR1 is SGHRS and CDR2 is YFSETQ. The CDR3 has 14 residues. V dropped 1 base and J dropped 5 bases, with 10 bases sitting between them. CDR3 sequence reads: CASSLRPGENIQYF. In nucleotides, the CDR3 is TGCGCCAGCAGCTTGCGCCCTGGGGAAAACATTCAGTACTTC. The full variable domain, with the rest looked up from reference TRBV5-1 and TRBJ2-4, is KAGVTQTPRYLIKTRGQQVTLSCSPISGHRSVSWYQQTPGQGLQFLFEYFSETQRNKGNFPGRFSGRQFSNSRSEMNVSTLELGDSALYLCASSLRPGENIQYFGAGTRLSVL.

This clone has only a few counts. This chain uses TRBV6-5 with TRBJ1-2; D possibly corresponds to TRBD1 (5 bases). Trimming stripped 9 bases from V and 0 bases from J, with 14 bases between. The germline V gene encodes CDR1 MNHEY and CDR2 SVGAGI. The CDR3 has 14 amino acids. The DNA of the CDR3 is TGTGCCAGAGCACGGGGGATTACTAACTATGGCTACACCTTC. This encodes CARARGITNYGYTF.

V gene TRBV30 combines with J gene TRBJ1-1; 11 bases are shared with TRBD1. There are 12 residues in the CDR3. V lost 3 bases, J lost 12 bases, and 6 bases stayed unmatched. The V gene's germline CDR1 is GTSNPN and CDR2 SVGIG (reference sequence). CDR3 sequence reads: CAWRGTGGPPFF. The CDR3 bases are TGTGCCTGGAGAGGGACAGGGGGGCCACCTTTCTTT. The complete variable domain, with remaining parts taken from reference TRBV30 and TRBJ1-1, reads SQTIHQWPATLVQPVGSPLSLECTVEGTSNPNLYWYRQAAGRGLQLLFYSVGIGQISSEVPQNLSASRPQDRQFILSSKKLLLSDSGFYLCAWRGTGGPPFFGQGTRLTVV.

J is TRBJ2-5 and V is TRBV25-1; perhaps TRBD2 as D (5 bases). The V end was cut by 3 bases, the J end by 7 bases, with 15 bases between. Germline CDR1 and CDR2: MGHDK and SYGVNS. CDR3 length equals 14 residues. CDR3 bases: TGTGCCAGCAGTGATCGTCTTCTTGGGAGGACCCAGTACTTC. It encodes CASSDRLLGRTQYF.

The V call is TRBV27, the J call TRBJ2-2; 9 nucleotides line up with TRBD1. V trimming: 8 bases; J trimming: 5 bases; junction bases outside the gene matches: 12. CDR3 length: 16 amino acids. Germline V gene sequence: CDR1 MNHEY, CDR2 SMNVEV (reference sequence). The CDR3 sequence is CASYNVGQGNTGELFF. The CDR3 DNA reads TGTGCCAGCTATAACGTCGGACAGGGGAATACCGGGGAGCTGTTTTTT.

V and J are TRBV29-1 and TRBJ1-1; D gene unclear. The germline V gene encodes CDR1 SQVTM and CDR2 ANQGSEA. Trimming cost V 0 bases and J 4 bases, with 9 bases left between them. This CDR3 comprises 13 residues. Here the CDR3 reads CSVEEPVGTEAFF. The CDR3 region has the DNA TGCAGCGTTGAAGAGCCGGTGGGCACTGAAGCTTTCTTT. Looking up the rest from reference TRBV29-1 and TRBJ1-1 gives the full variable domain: SAVISQKPSRDICQRGTSLTIQCQVDSQVTMMFWYRQQPGQSLTLIATANQGSEATYESGFVIDKFPISRPNLTFSTLTVSNMSPEDSSIYLCSVEEPVGTEAFFGQGTRLTVV.

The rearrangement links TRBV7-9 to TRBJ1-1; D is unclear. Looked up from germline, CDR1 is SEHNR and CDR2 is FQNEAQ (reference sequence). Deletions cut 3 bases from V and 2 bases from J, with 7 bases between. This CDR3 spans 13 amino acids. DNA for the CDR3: TGTGCCAGCAGCTTTGGAACTAACACTGAAGCTTTCTTT. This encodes CASSFGTNTEAFF.